The T cell receptor beta chain described here comes from a study of cytomegalovirus exposure and HLA in healthy donors. Libraries were prepared by immunoSEQ multiplex PCR; TCRdb keeps only in-frame clonotypes and omits some of them. The sample includes tens of thousands of clones, almost 97% of them seen just once. J lost 4 bases, V lost 5 bases, and 6 bases had no gene match. CDR3 length equals 14 residues. Germline assignment: CDR1 WNHNN and CDR2 SYGVQD (reference sequence). The source of this sequence is a man younger than 35 in good health and CMV-seropositive. Input material: PBMCs. The chain couples TRBV10-1 to TRBJ2-3, with 7 bases that match TRBD2. The CDR3 DNA reads as TGCGCCAGCAGTCGTGCGGGAGTAGCAGATACGCAGTATTTT. This codes for CASSRAGVADTQYF.